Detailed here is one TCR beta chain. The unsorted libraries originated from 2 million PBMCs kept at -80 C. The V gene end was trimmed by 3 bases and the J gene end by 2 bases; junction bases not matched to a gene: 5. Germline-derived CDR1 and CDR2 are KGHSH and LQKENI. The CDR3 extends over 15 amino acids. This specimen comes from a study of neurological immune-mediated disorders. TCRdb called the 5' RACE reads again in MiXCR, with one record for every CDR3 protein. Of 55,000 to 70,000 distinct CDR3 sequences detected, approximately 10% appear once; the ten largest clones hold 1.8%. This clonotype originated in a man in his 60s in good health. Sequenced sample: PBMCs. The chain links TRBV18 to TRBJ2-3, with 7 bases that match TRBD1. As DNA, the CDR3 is TGTGCCAGCTCACCTTTTGGGACAGACACAGATACGCAGTATTTT. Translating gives CASSPFGTDTDTQYF.